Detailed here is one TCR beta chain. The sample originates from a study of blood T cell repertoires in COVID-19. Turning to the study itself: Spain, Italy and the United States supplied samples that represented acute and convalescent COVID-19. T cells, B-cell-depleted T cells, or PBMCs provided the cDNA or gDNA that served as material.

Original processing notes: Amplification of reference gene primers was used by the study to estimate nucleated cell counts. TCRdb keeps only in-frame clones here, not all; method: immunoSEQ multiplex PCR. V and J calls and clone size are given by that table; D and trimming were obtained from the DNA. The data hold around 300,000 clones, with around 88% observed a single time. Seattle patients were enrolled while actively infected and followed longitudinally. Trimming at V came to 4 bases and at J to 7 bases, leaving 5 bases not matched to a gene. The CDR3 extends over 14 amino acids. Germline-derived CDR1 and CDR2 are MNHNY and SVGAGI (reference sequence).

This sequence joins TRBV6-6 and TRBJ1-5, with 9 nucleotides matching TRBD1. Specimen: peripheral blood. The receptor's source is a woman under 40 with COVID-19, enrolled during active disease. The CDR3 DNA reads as TGTGCCAGCAGTTCCCCCGGGACAGGGCAGCCCCAGCATTTT. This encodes CASSSPGTGQPQHF.